This T cell receptor (beta chain) originates from a study of control samples from healthy donors and cancer patients. The germline V and J ends were trimmed by 7 bases and 3 bases, with 9 bases remaining between them. The CDR3 sequence is 13 residues long. The repertoire was sequenced with immunoSEQ multiplex PCR; TCRdb's copy has only in-frame clones and lacks some. Of around 55,000 clones detected, around 90% appear once; the ten largest clones hold 3.5% to 4.5%. The material sequenced was blood. V gene TRBV12-3 or TRBV12-4 combines with J gene TRBJ1-4; possibly TRBD1 for D (5 bases). The TCR sequence derives from a man between 50 and 59 years old in good health. Here the CDR3 reads CASKQGANEKLFF. The DNA for the CDR3 is TGTGCCAGCAAGCAAGGGGCTAATGAAAAACTGTTTTTT.